The source of this T cell receptor (beta chain) is a study of cytotoxic CD8 clonotypes in ibrutinib-treated CLL. TCRdb keeps only in-frame clones here, not all; method: immunoSEQ multiplex PCR. The repertoire holds around 310,000 clones, with just under 80% as singletons. Details on this clone: Its antigen is still unknown.

Whole-study findings and limits: Age-matched healthy donor levels were exceeded by baseline clonality, which tracked circulating CD8+ T-cell counts.

J lost 3 bases, V lost 4 bases, and 7 bases had no gene match. The CDR3 is 15 residues long. Germline CDR1 and CDR2: SGHRS and YFSETQ. The clonotype was recovered from a human donor with chronic lymphocytic leukemia. The chain has TRBV5-1 and TRBJ2-7, with 10 bases aligning to TRBD1. The sample was PBMCs, taken before ibrutinib treatment. The CDR3 loop reads CASSLGGTGDYEQYF. For the CDR3, the DNA is TGCGCCAGCAGCCTAGGGGGGACAGGGGACTACGAGCAGTACTTC.